The rows below give T cell receptor beta chains drawn from one sample of a study of robustness of blood B and T cell sequencing. Each CDR3 protein gets one entry after TCRdb re-called the PCR reads with MiXCR. The data hold some 1,600 distinct CDR3 sequences, with roughly two thirds observed a single time. The sequenced sample was peripheral blood. These receptors came from a human donor in good health. CDR3s include the opening cysteine and the closing phenylalanine or tryptophan. Each record gives: J gene, D gene, V gene, clone size, CDR3 length, CDR3 protein, CDR3 DNA. D genes are given only for firm matches. Some rows have no size entry. The others give once, few or many, or a class for an expanded clone.

J gene: TRBJ1-5; D gene: NA; V gene: TRBV20-1; clone size: NA; CDR3 length: 13; CDR3 protein: CSARDYSNQPQHF; CDR3 DNA: TGCAGTGCTAGAGACTATAGCAATCAGCCCCAGCATTTT
J gene: TRBJ2-1; D gene: NA; V gene: TRBV29-1; clone size: few; CDR3 length: 14; CDR3 protein: CSVVFRGLYNEQFF; CDR3 DNA: TGCAGCGTTGTGTTCAGGGGCCTTTACAATGAGCAGTTCTTC
J gene: TRBJ2-3; D gene: NA; V gene: TRBV5-5; clone size: NA; CDR3 length: 14; CDR3 protein: CASSLGVSTDTQYF; CDR3 DNA: TGTGCCAGCAGCTTGGGAGTAAGCACAGATACGCAGTATTTT
J gene: TRBJ2-7; D gene: TRBD1; V gene: TRBV5-5; clone size: NA; CDR3 length: 14; CDR3 protein: CASSRGGFAYEQYF; CDR3 DNA: TGTGCCAGCAGCCGAGGGGGCTTTGCCTACGAGCAGTACTTC
J gene: TRBJ2-3; D gene: TRBD1; V gene: TRBV20-1; clone size: NA; CDR3 length: 19; CDR3 protein: CSARDLALRGQGGTDTQYF; CDR3 DNA: TGCAGTGCTAGAGATCTGGCGTTAAGGGGACAGGGTGGCACAGATACGCAGTATTTT
J gene: TRBJ2-4; D gene: TRBD2; V gene: TRBV11-2; clone size: NA; CDR3 length: 17; CDR3 protein: CASSVTSGGAGKNIQYF; CDR3 DNA: TGTGCCAGCAGCGTCACTAGCGGGGGGGCTGGCAAAAACATTCAGTACTTC
J gene: TRBJ1-1; D gene: NA; V gene: TRBV6-5; clone size: hyperexpanded; CDR3 length: 14; CDR3 protein: CASSYATGGTEAFF; CDR3 DNA: TGTGCCAGCAGTTACGCGACAGGAGGCACTGAAGCTTTCTTT
J gene: TRBJ2-3; D gene: NA; V gene: TRBV20-1; clone size: once; CDR3 length: 15; CDR3 protein: CSARGQGGSTDTQYF; CDR3 DNA: TGCAGTGCTAGAGGACAGGGAGGGAGCACAGATACGCAGTATTTT
J gene: TRBJ2-2; D gene: NA; V gene: TRBV5-1; clone size: once; CDR3 length: 14; CDR3 protein: CASSLGTNTGELFF; CDR3 DNA: TGCGCCAGCAGCTTGGGAACGAACACCGGGGAGCTGTTTTTT
J gene: TRBJ2-7; D gene: NA; V gene: TRBV5-5; clone size: NA; CDR3 length: 15; CDR3 protein: CASSLMQDLSYEQYF; CDR3 DNA: TGTGCCAGCAGCTTGATGCAGGACCTCTCCTACGAGCAGTACTTC
J gene: TRBJ1-6; D gene: NA; V gene: TRBV20-1; clone size: NA; CDR3 length: 14; CDR3 protein: CSARGSAINSPLHF; CDR3 DNA: TGCAGTGCTAGAGGCAGCGCCATTAATTCACCCCTCCACTTT
J gene: TRBJ1-5; D gene: TRBD1; V gene: TRBV15; clone size: few; CDR3 length: 18; CDR3 protein: CATSSVTPGGRLVRPQHF; CDR3 DNA: TGTGCCACCAGCAGCGTTACCCCAGGGGGGAGACTCGTGAGGCCCCAGCATTTT
J gene: TRBJ2-7; D gene: TRBD2; V gene: TRBV11-3; clone size: NA; CDR3 length: 17; CDR3 protein: CASSLTWTSGNSYEQYF; CDR3 DNA: TGTGCCAGCAGCCTTACCTGGACTAGCGGGAATTCCTACGAGCAGTACTTC
J gene: TRBJ1-1; D gene: NA; V gene: TRBV2; clone size: few; CDR3 length: 13; CDR3 protein: CASSEQLTTEAFF; CDR3 DNA: TGTGCCAGCAGTGAACAGTTAACGACTGAAGCTTTCTTT
J gene: TRBJ2-1; D gene: NA; V gene: TRBV5-5; clone size: NA; CDR3 length: 13; CDR3 protein: CASSLDSYNEQFF; CDR3 DNA: TGTGCCAGCAGTCTGGACAGCTACAATGAGCAGTTCTTC
J gene: TRBJ2-7; D gene: TRBD1; V gene: TRBV9; clone size: few; CDR3 length: 15; CDR3 protein: CASSVSAGTGYEQYF; CDR3 DNA: TGTGCCAGCAGCGTCTCCGCCGGGACAGGCTACGAGCAGTACTTC
J gene: TRBJ2-7; D gene: NA; V gene: TRBV7-3; clone size: NA; CDR3 length: 15; CDR3 protein: CASSKGGGGSYEQYF; CDR3 DNA: TGTGCCAGCAGCAAAGGGGGCGGGGGATCCTACGAGCAGTACTTC
J gene: TRBJ2-2; D gene: TRBD2; V gene: TRBV7-3; clone size: NA; CDR3 length: 18; CDR3 protein: CASSLPGLAGGNTGELFF; CDR3 DNA: TGTGCCAGCAGCTTACCCGGACTAGCGGGGGGGAACACCGGGGAGCTGTTTTTT
J gene: TRBJ2-1; D gene: NA; V gene: TRBV6-6; clone size: NA; CDR3 length: 13; CDR3 protein: CASSYSTVNEQFF; CDR3 DNA: TGTGCCAGCAGTTACTCGACAGTTAATGAGCAGTTCTTC
J gene: TRBJ2-7; D gene: TRBD1; V gene: TRBV5-5; clone size: once; CDR3 length: 16; CDR3 protein: CASSPGTGGNGYEQYF; CDR3 DNA: TGTGCCAGCAGCCCGGGGACAGGGGGGAACGGCTACGAGCAGTACTTC
J gene: TRBJ1-6; D gene: NA; V gene: TRBV6-5; clone size: NA; CDR3 length: 15; CDR3 protein: CASSSSGDGISPLHF; CDR3 DNA: TGTGCCAGCAGTTCCTCCGGGGACGGCATTTCACCCCTCCACTTT
J gene: TRBJ2-4; D gene: NA; V gene: TRBV24-1; clone size: NA; CDR3 length: 16; CDR3 protein: CATSDSGALAKNIQYF; CDR3 DNA: TGTGCCACCAGTGATTCAGGAGCCCTGGCCAAAAACATTCAGTACTTC